This TCR beta chain was profiled in a study of blood T cell repertoires in COVID-19. Whole-study context: Acute-phase and convalescent COVID-19 samples originated in the United States, Italy and Spain. T cells, B-cell-depleted T cells, or PBMCs provided the cDNA or gDNA that served as material.

Germline V CDR1 and CDR2: MDHEN, SYDVKM. Trimming left V 3 bases short and J 4 bases short, with 18 bases between. There are 16 residues in the CDR3. As processed by the authors: Counts of nucleated cells, estimated from reference gene primer amplification, were obtained. TCRdb's copy holds only in-frame clones and misses some; the assay was immunoSEQ multiplex PCR. The DNA gave D and trimming, while V, J and clone size come from that table. The sample records about 160,000 clones, around 90% being singletons. The Seattle site enrolled patients during active infection and followed them longitudinally.

The chain joins TRBV28 to TRBJ1-2; D is undetermined. Sequencing was performed on peripheral blood. This TCR came from a man aged 60 to 75 with COVID-19, enrolled during active disease. CDR3 sequence reads: CASSLSDRTGAYGYTF. Here the CDR3 DNA reads TGTGCCAGCAGTTTGTCTGACCGGACGGGAGCCTATGGCTACACCTTC.